These 21 T cell receptor beta chains were all obtained from the same sample, sequenced in a study of blood T cell repertoires in COVID-19. Assay used: immunoSEQ multiplex PCR; TCRdb lists only in-frame clones, some missing. The repertoire holds tens of thousands of clones, with 75% to 90% as singletons. The sequenced sample consisted of peripheral blood. These receptors all come from a human donor in a cohort sampled during active COVID-19.

The rearrangement joins TRBV9 to TRBJ2-5, with 7 bases identical to TRBD1. V shed 3 bases and J 5 bases; nucleotides not matched to a gene: 19. Germline assignment: CDR1 SGDLS and CDR2 YYNGEE. The CDR3 is 18 amino acids. The CDR3 nucleotides read TGTGCCAGCAGCGCCACCCAGATCGAGAGGGGGCGCGGGGAGACCCAGTACTTC. Its translation: CASSATQIERGRGETQYF.

This sequence joins TRBV4-1 and TRBJ1-1; 7 bases align to TRBD1. V lost 5 bases and J lost 4; bases outside the gene matches: 10. The length of the CDR3 is 15 residues. CDR1 is MGHRA and CDR2 is YSYEKL in the germline V gene. The CDR3 reads CASSYPGRGFTEAFF. The DNA for the CDR3 is TGCGCCAGCAGCTACCCGGGCAGGGGGTTCACTGAAGCTTTCTTT.

The V call is TRBV4-1, the J call TRBJ1-4; no reliable D call. The germline CDR1 and CDR2 sequences are MGHRA and YSYEKL. This CDR3 spans 16 amino acids. V was clipped by 1 base and J by 0 bases, with 9 bases between them. CDR3 sequence: CASSQAEGATNEKLFF. The CDR3 nucleotides are TGCGCCAGCAGCCAAGCAGAGGGAGCAACTAATGAAAAACTGTTTTTT.

The V and J genes are TRBV5-1 and TRBJ2-1; 13 positions match TRBD2. Germline trimming cut 3 bases from V and 2 bases from J; bases unmatched to any gene: 2. CDR3 length equals 16 residues. Germline CDR1 is SGHRS and CDR2 is YFSETQ. CDR3 amino acids: CASSWTSGSPYNEQFF. CDR3 in DNA: TGCGCCAGCAGCTGGACTAGCGGGAGCCCCTACAATGAGCAGTTCTTC.

A single count supports this clone. The chain combines TRBV15 with TRBJ1-5; no clear D. V lost 0 bases to trimming and J lost 4 bases, with 10 bases between them. There are 15 residues in the CDR3. The V gene's germline CDR1 is LNHNV and CDR2 YYDKDF (reference sequence). This CDR3 reads CATSRDFGENQPQHF. The CDR3 nucleotides are TGTGCCACCAGCAGAGATTTTGGAGAGAATCAGCCCCAGCATTTT.

The chain couples TRBV6-5 to TRBJ1-1; 11 nucleotides match TRBD1. There are 15 residues in the CDR3. The V and J ends lost 6 bases and 7 bases, in that order; junction bases with no gene match: 10. Germline CDR1 is MNHEY and CDR2 is SVGAGI. The CDR3 DNA reads TGTGCCAGCAGGGCCTGGACAGGGGGCGGGGGTGAAGCTTTCTTT. This gives the protein CASRAWTGGGGEAFF.

This clone was detected once. The chain joins TRBV27 to TRBJ1-2, with D possibly being TRBD1 (6 bases). Between the trimmed V and J ends, which lost 5 bases and 4 bases, there was a span of 14 bases. This CDR3 has 14 amino acids. Germline V gene sequence: CDR1 MNHEY, CDR2 SMNVEV (reference sequence). CDR3: CASSESLGGYGYTF. In DNA, the CDR3 is TGTGCCAGCAGTGAATCCCTAGGGGGCTATGGCTACACCTTC.

This chain uses TRBV5-1 with TRBJ2-5; 7 bases align to TRBD2. The CDR3 sequence is 14 residues long. Unmatched junction bases numbered 4, after V lost 1 base and J lost 4 bases. CDR1 is SGHRS, CDR2 YFSETQ, per germline. The CDR3 sequence: CASSLLPSGETQYF. The CDR3 coding sequence is TGCGCCAGCAGCTTGTTGCCTAGCGGAGAGACCCAGTACTTC.

The chain joins TRBV6-5 to TRBJ1-1; TRBD1 is a possible D gene (5 bases). The CDR3 spans 13 residues. Trimming pared 4 bases from V and 11 bases from J, leaving 17 bases between. Germline CDR1 MNHEY, CDR2 SVGAGI. Here the CDR3 reads CASSLGGQGEAFF. In DNA form, the CDR3 reads TGTGCCAGCAGTTTAGGAGGGCAGGGAGAGGCTTTCTTT.

With regard to this clone: A junction end diverges from the germline sequence, so it may reflect a read error. The chain employs TRBV27 and TRBJ2-2; the D is unclear. The CDR3 extends over 15 amino acids. Germline CDR1 MNHEY, CDR2 SMNVEV (reference sequence). CDR3 DNA sequence: TGTGCCAGCAGTCTATCCCCGACCCGCGGCGGGGAGCTGTTTTTT. This translates into CASSLSPTRGGELFF.

The chain uses TRBV7-2 and TRBJ2-1, with TRBD2 identical over 12 bases. The germline V gene encodes CDR1 SGHTA and CDR2 FQGNSA. CDR3 length: 15 amino acids. V gave up 5 bases and J gave up 7 bases; unmatched junction bases: 6. CDR3: CASSTPGLAGNEQFF. The CDR3 DNA sequence: TGTGCCAGCAGCACACCGGGACTAGCGGGTAATGAGCAGTTCTTC.

V is TRBV19 and J is TRBJ2-5; maybe TRBD2 (5 bases). This CDR3 contains 13 residues. Trimming took 6 bases from V and 4 from J, leaving 12 bases between them. The V gene's germline CDR1 is LNHDA and CDR2 SQIVND (reference sequence). Here the CDR3 reads CASSRTRSETQYF. The CDR3 region has the DNA TGTGCCAGTAGCCGGACTCGGTCAGAGACCCAGTACTTC.

CDR3 protein: CSVSVGGDYGYTF. Here the CDR3 DNA reads TGCAGCGTGAGCGTCGGGGGGGACTATGGCTACACCTTC. The chain employs TRBV29-1 and TRBJ1-2; TRBD1 might be the D (5 bases). Germline V gene sequence: CDR1 SQVTM, CDR2 ANQGSEA. Between the trimmed V and J ends, which lost 6 bases and 3 bases, there was a span of 14 bases. The length of the CDR3 is 13 residues.

This chain joins TRBV11-2 and TRBJ1-2; D remains unclear. Germline assignment: CDR1 SGHAT and CDR2 FQNNGV. V lost 1 base and J 1 base, leaving 13 bases between the germline ends. This CDR3 spans 16 amino acids. Here the CDR3 reads CASSLVGFRNNYGYTF. The CDR3 nucleotides read TGTGCCAGCAGCTTAGTCGGGTTCCGGAATAACTATGGCTACACCTTC.

CDR3 loop: CASSYSIASYSNQPQHF. CDR3 sequence (DNA): TGTGCCAGCAGTTACTCGATAGCCTCCTATAGCAATCAGCCCCAGCATTTT. V gene TRBV6-2 or TRBV6-3 combines with J gene TRBJ1-5; D gene ambiguous. V gave up 0 bases and J gave up 0 bases, with 12 bases separating them. This CDR3 has 17 residues. Germline lookup yields CDR1 MNHEY and CDR2 SVGEGT.

This clone was found once. This chain uses TRBV7-3 with TRBJ1-1, with D maybe TRBD1 (6 bases). Germline V gene sequence: CDR1 SGHTA, CDR2 FQGTGA. The CDR3 runs 13 residues. V was cut by 6 bases and J by 1 base, with 9 bases left in between. The DNA of the CDR3 is TGTGCCAGCAGTCGACAGGAGAACACTGAAGCTTTCTTT. Translated: CASSRQENTEAFF. The full variable domain, its missing parts supplied by reference TRBV7-3 and TRBJ1-1, is GAGVSQTPSNKVTEKGKYVELRCDPISGHTALYWYRQSLGQGPEFLIYFQGTGAADDSGLPNDRFFAVRPEGSVSTLKIQRTERGDSAVYLCASSRQENTEAFFGQGTRLTVV.

This clone occurred once. The chain has TRBV9 and TRBJ1-3, with 7 bases identical to TRBD1. The CDR3 loop spans 15 amino acids. V trimming: 3 bases; J trimming: 0 bases; junction bases outside the gene matches: 3. Germline CDR1 is SGDLS and CDR2 is YYNGEE. The chain's CDR3 is CASSAGTASGNTIYF. CDR3 nucleotide sequence: TGTGCCAGCAGCGCGGGGACAGCCTCTGGAAACACCATATATTTT.

The chain employs TRBV14 and TRBJ2-1; no definite D call. Germline V CDR1 and CDR2: SGHDN, FVKESK. V gave up 4 bases and J gave up 9 bases, with 10 bases separating them. This CDR3 has 12 amino acids. CDR3 in DNA: TGTGCCAGCAGCCTAGCTTTCGGTGAGCAGTTCTTC. Its protein product is CASSLAFGEQFF. Full variable domain (missing parts from reference TRBV14 and TRBJ2-1): EAGVTQFPSHSVIEKGQTVTLRCDPISGHDNLYWYRRVMGKEIKFLLHFVKESKQDESGMPNNRFLAERTGGTYSTLKVQPAELEDSGVYFCASSLAFGEQFFGPGTRLTVL.

The V and J genes are TRBV11-3 and TRBJ1-3; TRBD1 might be the D (5 bases). The CDR3 is 13 amino acids. Germline V lookup: CDR1 SGHNT, CDR2 YENEEA. Trimming took off 10 bases at V and 1 base at J, with 11 bases between the two ends. In DNA, the CDR3 is TGTGCCACCGCCGGGGGATCTGGAAACACCATATATTTT. Amino acid sequence: CATAGGSGNTIYF. The whole variable domain, filled in from reference TRBV11-3 and TRBJ1-3, reads EAGVVQSPRYKIIEKKQPVAFWCNPISGHNTLYWYLQNLGQGPELLIRYENEEAVDDSQLPKDRFSAERLKGVDSTLKIQPAELGDSAVYLCATAGGSGNTIYFGEGSWLTVV.

The chain links TRBV5-1 to TRBJ1-1; 10 bases match TRBD1. V lost 5 bases to trimming and J lost 10 bases; unmatched junction nucleotides: 11. The CDR3 contains 14 residues. Germline V lookup: CDR1 SGHRS, CDR2 YFSETQ. The CDR3 sequence: CASRSRTGGDRAFF. CDR3 sequence (DNA): TGCGCCAGCAGGTCCAGGACAGGGGGGGATCGAGCTTTCTTT.

The chain links TRBV21-1 to TRBJ2-5; the tabulated D call, TRBD1, remains unverified against the DNA. TRBV21-1 is a pseudogene segment. The CDR3 has 14 residues. The CDR3 spells CASSKEGVGETQYF. The DNA for the CDR3 is TGTGCCAGCAGCAAAGAGGGGGTTGGGGAGACCCAGTACTTC.